The 6 T cell receptor beta chains below come from one sample, sequenced in a study of identical twins. TCRdb re-derived calls from the 5' RACE reads in MiXCR, one entry per CDR3 protein. The sample has some 300,000 distinct CDR3 sequences, 9% to 15% seen once. These same data were also listed under a study on yellow fever vaccine responses in identical twins.

Input material: CD8+ T cells sorted from blood. These receptors came from a woman under 30 in good health.

The chain has TRBV11-3 and TRBJ1-1, with a weak D call TRBD1 (5 bases). V lost 5 bases to trimming and J lost 1 base, with 8 bases between them. CDR1 SGHNT and CDR2 YENEEA come from the germline V gene. The CDR3 consists of 13 residues. CDR3 DNA sequence: TGTGCCAGCAGCCCCGGGACGAACACTGAAGCTTTCTTT. It yields the protein CASSPGTNTEAFF. The full variable domain, its missing parts supplied by reference TRBV11-3 and TRBJ1-1, is EAGVVQSPRYKIIEKKQPVAFWCNPISGHNTLYWYLQNLGQGPELLIRYENEEAVDDSQLPKDRFSAERLKGVDSTLKIQPAELGDSAVYLCASSPGTNTEAFFGQGTRLTVV.

This clonotype turned up a few times. This chain connects TRBV7-6 to TRBJ2-3, with D possibly being TRBD1 or TRBD2 (6 bases each). This CDR3 comprises 15 residues. CDR1 is SGHVS and CDR2 is FNYEAQ in the germline V gene. V lost 6 bases, J lost 1 base, and 14 bases lay in between. The CDR3 sequence: CASRSTRGGTDTQYF. The CDR3 DNA sequence: TGTGCCAGCAGAAGTACTAGGGGGGGCACAGATACGCAGTATTTT.

This clonotype has at least ten counts. The CDR3 is CASSTSGGATDTQYF. The CDR3 nucleotides are TGTGCCAGCAGCACTAGCGGGGGGGCAACAGATACGCAGTATTTT. The V gene is TRBV11-2, the J gene TRBJ2-3; the match to TRBD2 covers 13 bases. The V and J ends lost 5 bases and 3 bases, in that order; junction bases with no gene match: 2. This CDR3 comprises 15 residues. Germline-derived CDR1 and CDR2 are SGHAT and FQNNGV.

The rearrangement links TRBV28 to TRBJ1-1; D perhaps matches TRBD1 (6 bases). The CDR3 consists of 15 residues. The germline V gene encodes CDR1 MDHEN and CDR2 SYDVKM. Trimming took off 1 base at V and 4 bases at J, with 13 bases between the two ends. CDR3: CASSLSWGHGTEAFF. The CDR3, as DNA: TGTGCCAGCAGTTTATCTTGGGGGCATGGCACTGAAGCTTTCTTT. The full variable domain, completed using reference TRBV28 and TRBJ1-1, is DVKVTQSSRYLVKRTGEKVFLECVQDMDHENMFWYRQDPGLGLRLIYFSYDVKMKEKGDIPEGYSVSREKKERFSLILESASTNQTSMYLCASSLSWGHGTEAFFGQGTRLTVV.

This clonotype was observed many times. This chain links TRBV6-5 with TRBJ1-1; the D gene is possibly TRBD1 (6 bases). The V gene lost 4 bases and the J gene lost 6 bases, with 18 bases spanning the gap. Germline CDR1 reads MNHEY; CDR2 reads SVGAGI. CDR3 length: 15 amino acids. The CDR3 is CASSSLGGEVPEAFF. The DNA of the CDR3 is TGTGCCAGCAGTTCGCTCGGGGGCGAAGTACCTGAAGCTTTCTTT.

This clonotype was found a few times. The chain has TRBV6-2 or TRBV6-3 and TRBJ2-1, with 15 bases that match TRBD2. CDR1 is MNHEY and CDR2 is SVGEGT in the germline V gene. The CDR3 contains 17 residues. Losses at the gene ends were 5 bases for V and 5 bases for J; bases not matched to a gene: 7. The CDR3 DNA is TGTGCCAGCAGTCTCGGACTAGCGGGAGGGCCGGACAATGAGCAGTTCTTC. Translated, it gives CASSLGLAGGPDNEQFF.